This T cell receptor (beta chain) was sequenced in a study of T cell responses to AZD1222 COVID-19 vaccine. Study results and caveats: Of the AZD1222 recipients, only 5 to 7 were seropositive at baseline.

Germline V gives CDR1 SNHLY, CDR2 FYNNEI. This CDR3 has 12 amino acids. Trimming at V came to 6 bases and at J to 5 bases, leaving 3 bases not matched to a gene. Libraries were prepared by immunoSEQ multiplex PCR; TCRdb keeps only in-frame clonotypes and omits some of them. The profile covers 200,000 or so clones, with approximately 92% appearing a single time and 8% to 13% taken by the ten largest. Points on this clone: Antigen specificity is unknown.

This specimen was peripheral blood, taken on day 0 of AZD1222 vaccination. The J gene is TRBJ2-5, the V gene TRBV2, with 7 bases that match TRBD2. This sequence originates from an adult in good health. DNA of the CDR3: TGTGCCAGCAGCATCGGGGGGGAGACCCAGTACTTC. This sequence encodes CASSIGGETQYF.